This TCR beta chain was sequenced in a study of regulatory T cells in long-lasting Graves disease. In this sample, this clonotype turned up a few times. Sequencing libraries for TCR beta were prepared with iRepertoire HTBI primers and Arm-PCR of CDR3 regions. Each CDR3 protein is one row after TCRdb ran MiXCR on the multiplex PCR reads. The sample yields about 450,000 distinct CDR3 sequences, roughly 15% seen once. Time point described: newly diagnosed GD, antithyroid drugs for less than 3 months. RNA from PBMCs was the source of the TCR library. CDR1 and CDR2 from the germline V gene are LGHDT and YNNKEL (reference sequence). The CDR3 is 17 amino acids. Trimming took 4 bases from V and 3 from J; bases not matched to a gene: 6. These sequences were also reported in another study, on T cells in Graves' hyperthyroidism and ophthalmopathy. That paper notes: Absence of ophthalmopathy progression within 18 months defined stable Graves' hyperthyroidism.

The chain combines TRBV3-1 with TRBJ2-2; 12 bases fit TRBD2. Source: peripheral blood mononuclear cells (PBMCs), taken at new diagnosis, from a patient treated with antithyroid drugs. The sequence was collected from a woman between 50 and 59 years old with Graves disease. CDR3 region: CASSPRLAGADTGELFF. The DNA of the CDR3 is TGTGCCAGCAGCCCTCGACTAGCGGGAGCAGACACCGGGGAGCTGTTTTTT.